This T cell receptor beta chain was identified during a study of OX40 agonist ivuxolimab in advanced cancers. Study background: Three patients responded partially, comprising one with hepatocellular carcinoma and two with cutaneous melanoma.

A remark on this clone: Its antigen is not known.

V gave up 6 bases and J gave up 6 bases, with 11 bases separating them. Looked up from germline, CDR1 is ENHRY and CDR2 is SYGVKD. There are 13 residues in the CDR3. This table comes from immunoSEQ multiplex PCR, and its TCRdb copy is limited to in-frame clones, with some not included. In the table there are about 50,000 clones, around nine tenths of which are singletons. Anyone with autoimmune disease history or systemic immunosuppression was excluded. Study-wide results and limits: No determination was made of the antigen specificity of the expanded peripheral T cells.

This sequence originates from an adult with an advanced solid tumor such as melanoma, head and neck, liver or kidney cancer. The chain carries TRBV10-3 and TRBJ2-2; no definite D call. Sequenced here: CD4+ or CD8+ T cells sorted from blood, sampled in a trial of the OX40 agonist ivuxolimab. CDR3 bases: TGTGCCATCAGCCCCCTGGGGTCCGGGGAGCTGTTTTTT. Amino acid sequence: CAISPLGSGELFF.